This T cell receptor (beta chain) was retrieved from a study of monozygotic twins with inflammatory bowel disease. A word on this clonotype: Its antigen is currently unknown.

CDR3 length: 14 residues. CDR1 and CDR2 from the germline V gene are SEHNR and FQNEAQ (reference sequence). TCRdb processed the 5' RACE reads again and assigns one entry to each CDR3 protein, with no DNA. The sample has around 210,000 distinct CDR3 sequences; the top ten hold 6% to 9%. Study conclusions and caveats: The data gave no support to a single strong IBD-associated signal or clonotype.

The chain combines TRBV7-9 with TRBJ1-5. This TCR derives from a human donor with ulcerative colitis or Crohn's disease, or a healthy co-twin of an affected twin (not recorded which). The source material was blood. CDR3 residues: CASSPFHGNQPQHF.